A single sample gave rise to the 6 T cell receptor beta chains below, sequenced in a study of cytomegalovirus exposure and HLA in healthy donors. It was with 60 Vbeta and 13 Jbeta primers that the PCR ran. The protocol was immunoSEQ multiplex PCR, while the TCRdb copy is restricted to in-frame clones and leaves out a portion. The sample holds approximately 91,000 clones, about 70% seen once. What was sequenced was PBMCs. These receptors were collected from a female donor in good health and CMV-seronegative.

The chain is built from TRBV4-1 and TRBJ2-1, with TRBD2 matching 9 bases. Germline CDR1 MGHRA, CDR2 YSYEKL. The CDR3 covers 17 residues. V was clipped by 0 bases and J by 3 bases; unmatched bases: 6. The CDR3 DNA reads TGCGCCAGCAGCCAAGATGGTCAGCGGGGGGACTACAATGAGCAGTTCTTC. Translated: CASSQDGQRGDYNEQFF.

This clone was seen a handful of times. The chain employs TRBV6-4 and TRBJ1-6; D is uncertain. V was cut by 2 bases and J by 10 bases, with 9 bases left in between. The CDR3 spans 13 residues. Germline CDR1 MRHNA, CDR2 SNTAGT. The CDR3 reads CASSDREESPLHF. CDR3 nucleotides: TGTGCCAGCAGTGACCGGGAGGAGTCACCCCTCCACTTT.

The CDR3 DNA is TGCAGCGTGAACAGGGGGGGCACTGAAGCTTTCTTT. This codes for CSVNRGGTEAFF. The rearrangement uses TRBV29-1 and TRBJ1-1; TRBD1 matches 8 bases. Germline loops: CDR1 SQVTM, CDR2 ANQGSEA. V lost 6 bases, J lost 4 bases, and 4 bases stayed unmatched. The CDR3 covers 12 residues.

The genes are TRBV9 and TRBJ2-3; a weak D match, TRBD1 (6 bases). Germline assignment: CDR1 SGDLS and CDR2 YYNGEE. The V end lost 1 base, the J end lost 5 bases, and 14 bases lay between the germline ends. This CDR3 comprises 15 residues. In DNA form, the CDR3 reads TGTGCCAGCAGCGTACGTTCCAGGGGTGGAGATACGCAGTATTTT. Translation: CASSVRSRGGDTQYF.

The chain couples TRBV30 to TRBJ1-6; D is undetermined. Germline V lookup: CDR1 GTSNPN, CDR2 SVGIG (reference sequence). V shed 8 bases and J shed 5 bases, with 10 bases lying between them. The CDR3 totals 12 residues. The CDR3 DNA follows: TGTGCCGGAACAGCAAATAATTCACCCCTCCACTTT. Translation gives CAGTANNSPLHF. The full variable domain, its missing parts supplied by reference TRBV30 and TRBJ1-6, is SQTIHQWPATLVQPVGSPLSLECTVEGTSNPNLYWYRQAAGRGLQLLFYSVGIGQISSEVPQNLSASRPQDRQFILSSKKLLLSDSGFYLCAGTANNSPLHFGNGTRLTVT.

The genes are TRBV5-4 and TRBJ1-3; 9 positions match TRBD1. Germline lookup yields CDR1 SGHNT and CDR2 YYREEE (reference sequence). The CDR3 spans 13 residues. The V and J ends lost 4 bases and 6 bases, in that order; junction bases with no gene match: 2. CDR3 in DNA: TGTGCCAGCAGCCGGACAGGGGAAAACACCATATATTTT. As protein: CASSRTGENTIYF.